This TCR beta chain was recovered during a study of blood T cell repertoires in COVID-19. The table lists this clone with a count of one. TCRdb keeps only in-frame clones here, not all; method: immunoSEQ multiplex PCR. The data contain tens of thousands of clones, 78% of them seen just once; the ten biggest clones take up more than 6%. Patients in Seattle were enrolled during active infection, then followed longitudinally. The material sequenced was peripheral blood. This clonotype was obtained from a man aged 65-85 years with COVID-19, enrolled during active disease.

CDR3 DNA: TGTGCCAGCAGTTTGGGGTCAATCCTAGCGGGAGGGGGAGAGACCCAGTACTTC. Translated: CASSLGSILAGGGETQYF. The J gene is TRBJ2-5, the V gene TRBV28; 12 bases line up with TRBD2. There are 18 residues in the CDR3. CDR1 and CDR2 (germline): MDHEN, SYDVKM. V lost 3 bases to trimming and J lost 4 bases; unmatched junction nucleotides: 12.